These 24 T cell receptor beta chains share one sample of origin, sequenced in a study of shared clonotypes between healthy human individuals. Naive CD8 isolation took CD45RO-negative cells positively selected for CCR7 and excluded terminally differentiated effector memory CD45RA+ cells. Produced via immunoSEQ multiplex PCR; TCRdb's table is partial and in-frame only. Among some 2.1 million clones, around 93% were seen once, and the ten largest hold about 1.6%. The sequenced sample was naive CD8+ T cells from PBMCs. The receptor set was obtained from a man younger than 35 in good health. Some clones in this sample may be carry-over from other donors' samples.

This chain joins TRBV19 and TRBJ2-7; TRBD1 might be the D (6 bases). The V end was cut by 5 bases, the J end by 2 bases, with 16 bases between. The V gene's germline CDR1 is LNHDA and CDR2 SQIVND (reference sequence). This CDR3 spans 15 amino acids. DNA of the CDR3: TGTGCCAGTAGTCCCGAGGACAGCTTCGCCTACGAGCAGTACTTC. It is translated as CASSPEDSFAYEQYF.

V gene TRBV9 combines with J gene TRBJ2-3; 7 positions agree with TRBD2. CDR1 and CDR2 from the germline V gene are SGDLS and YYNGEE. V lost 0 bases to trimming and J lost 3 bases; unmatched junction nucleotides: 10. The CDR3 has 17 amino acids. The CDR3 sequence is CASSVDNGRLLTDTQYF. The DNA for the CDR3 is TGTGCCAGCAGCGTAGATAACGGGAGGCTCCTTACAGATACGCAGTATTTT.

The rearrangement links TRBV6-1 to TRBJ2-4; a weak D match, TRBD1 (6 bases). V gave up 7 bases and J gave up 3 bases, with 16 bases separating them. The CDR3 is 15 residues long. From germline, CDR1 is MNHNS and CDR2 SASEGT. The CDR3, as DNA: TGTGCCAGCAAAACAGGGAGCTATGGCAAAAACATTCAGTACTTC. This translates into CASKTGSYGKNIQYF.

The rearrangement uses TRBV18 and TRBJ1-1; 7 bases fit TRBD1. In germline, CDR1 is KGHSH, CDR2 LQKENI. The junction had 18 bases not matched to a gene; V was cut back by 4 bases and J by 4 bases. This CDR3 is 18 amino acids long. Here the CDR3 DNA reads TGTGCCAGCTCACGACTGAAACCGAGGGGGCGAGGTGTCACTGAAGCTTTCTTT. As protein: CASSRLKPRGRGVTEAFF. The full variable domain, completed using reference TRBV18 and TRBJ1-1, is NAGVMQNPRHLVRRRGQEARLRCSPMKGHSHVYWYRQLPEEGLKFMVYLQKENIIDESGMPKERFSAEFPKEGPSILRIQQVVRGDSAAYFCASSRLKPRGRGVTEAFFGQGTRLTVV.

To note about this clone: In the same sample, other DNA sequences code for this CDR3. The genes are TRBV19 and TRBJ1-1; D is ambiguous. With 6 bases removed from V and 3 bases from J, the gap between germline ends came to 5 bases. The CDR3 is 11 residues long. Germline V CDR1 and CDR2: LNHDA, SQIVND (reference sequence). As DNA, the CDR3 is TGTGCCAGTAGAACATACACTGAAGCTTTCTTT. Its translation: CASRTYTEAFF. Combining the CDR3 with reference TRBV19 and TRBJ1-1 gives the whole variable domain DGGITQSPKYLFRKEGQNVTLSCEQNLNHDAMYWYRQDPGQGLRLIYYSQIVNDFQKGDIAEGYSVSREKKESFPLTVTSAQKNPTAFYLCASRTYTEAFFGQGTRLTVV.

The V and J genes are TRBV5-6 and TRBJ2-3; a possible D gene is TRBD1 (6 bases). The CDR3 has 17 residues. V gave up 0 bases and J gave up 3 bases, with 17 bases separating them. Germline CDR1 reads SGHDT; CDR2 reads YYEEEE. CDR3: CASSLGRQDLGTDTQYF. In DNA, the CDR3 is TGTGCCAGCAGCTTGGGACGACAGGACTTGGGGACAGATACGCAGTATTTT.

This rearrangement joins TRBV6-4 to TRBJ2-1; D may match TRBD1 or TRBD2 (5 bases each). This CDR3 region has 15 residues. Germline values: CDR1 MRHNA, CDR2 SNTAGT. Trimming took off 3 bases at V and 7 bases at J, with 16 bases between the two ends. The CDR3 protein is CASSEDRDPRNEQFF. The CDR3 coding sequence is TGTGCCAGCAGTGAGGATAGGGACCCTAGGAATGAGCAGTTCTTC.

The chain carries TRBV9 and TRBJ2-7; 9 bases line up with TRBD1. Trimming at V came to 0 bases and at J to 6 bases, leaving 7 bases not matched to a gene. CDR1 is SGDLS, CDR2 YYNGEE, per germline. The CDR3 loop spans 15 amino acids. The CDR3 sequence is CASSVEDRGKGEQYF. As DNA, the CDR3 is TGTGCCAGCAGCGTAGAGGACAGGGGAAAGGGCGAGCAGTACTTC.

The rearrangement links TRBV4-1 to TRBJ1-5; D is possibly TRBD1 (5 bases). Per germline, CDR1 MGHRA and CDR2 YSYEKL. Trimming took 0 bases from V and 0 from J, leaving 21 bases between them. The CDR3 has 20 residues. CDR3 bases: TGCGCCAGCAGCCAAGATCTTCCAGGGACCAAGGTTTCTAGCAATCAGCCCCAGCATTTT. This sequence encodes CASSQDLPGTKVSSNQPQHF.

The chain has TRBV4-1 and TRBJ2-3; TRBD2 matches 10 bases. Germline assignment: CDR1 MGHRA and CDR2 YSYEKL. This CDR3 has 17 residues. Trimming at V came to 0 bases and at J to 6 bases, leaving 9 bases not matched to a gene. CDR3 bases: TGCGCCAGCAGCCAAGATCGAGTAGCGGGAGGATTGGATACGCAGTATTTT. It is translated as CASSQDRVAGGLDTQYF.

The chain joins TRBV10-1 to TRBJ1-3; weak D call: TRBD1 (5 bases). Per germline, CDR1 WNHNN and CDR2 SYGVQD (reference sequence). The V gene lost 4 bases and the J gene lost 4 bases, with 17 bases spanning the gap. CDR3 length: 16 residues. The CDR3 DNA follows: TGCGCCAGCAGTGCAGCAGGGAATATCGCCGGAAACACCATATATTTT. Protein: CASSAAGNIAGNTIYF.

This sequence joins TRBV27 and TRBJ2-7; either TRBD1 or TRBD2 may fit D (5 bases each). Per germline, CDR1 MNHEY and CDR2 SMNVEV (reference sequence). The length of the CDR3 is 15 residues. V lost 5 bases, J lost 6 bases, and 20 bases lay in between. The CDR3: CASSRRDPMGFEQYF. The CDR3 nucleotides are TGTGCCAGCAGTCGCCGGGACCCTATGGGATTCGAGCAGTACTTC.

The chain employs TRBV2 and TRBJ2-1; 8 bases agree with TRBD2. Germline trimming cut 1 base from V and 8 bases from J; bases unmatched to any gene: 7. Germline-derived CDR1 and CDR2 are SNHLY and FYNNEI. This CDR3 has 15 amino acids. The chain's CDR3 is CASSEEAGVSYEQFF. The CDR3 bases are TGTGCCAGCAGTGAAGAAGCGGGAGTTAGCTATGAGCAGTTCTTC.

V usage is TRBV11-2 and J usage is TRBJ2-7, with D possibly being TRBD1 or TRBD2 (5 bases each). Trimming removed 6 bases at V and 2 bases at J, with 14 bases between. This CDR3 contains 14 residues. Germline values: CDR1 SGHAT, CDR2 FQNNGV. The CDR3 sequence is CASRNWGRPYEQYF. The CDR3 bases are TGTGCCAGCAGGAACTGGGGACGGCCCTACGAGCAGTACTTC.

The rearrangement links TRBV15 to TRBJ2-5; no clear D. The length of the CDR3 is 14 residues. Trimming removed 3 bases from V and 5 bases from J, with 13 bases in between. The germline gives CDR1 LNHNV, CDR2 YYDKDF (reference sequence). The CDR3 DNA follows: TGTGCCACCAGCAGCGTCCACAACCGGGAGACCCAGTACTTC. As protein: CATSSVHNRETQYF.

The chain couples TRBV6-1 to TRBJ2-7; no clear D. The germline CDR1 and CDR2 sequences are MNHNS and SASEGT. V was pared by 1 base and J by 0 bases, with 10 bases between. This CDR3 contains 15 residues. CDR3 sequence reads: CASSEGGRYSYEQYF. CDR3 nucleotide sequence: TGTGCCAGCAGTGAAGGCGGACGGTACTCCTACGAGCAGTACTTC.

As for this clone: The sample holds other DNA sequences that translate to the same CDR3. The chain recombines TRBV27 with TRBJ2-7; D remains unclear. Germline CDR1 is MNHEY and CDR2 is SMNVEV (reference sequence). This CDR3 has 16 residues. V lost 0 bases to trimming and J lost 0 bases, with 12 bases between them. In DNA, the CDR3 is TGTGCCAGCAGTTTATCTACCGGCGAGCTCTCCTACGAGCAGTACTTC. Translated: CASSLSTGELSYEQYF.

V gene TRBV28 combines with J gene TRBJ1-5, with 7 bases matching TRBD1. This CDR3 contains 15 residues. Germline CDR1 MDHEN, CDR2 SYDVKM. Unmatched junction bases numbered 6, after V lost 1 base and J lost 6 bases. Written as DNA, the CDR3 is TGTGCCAGCAGTTTATTAAGGGGGCACGGTCAGCCCCAGCATTTT. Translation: CASSLLRGHGQPQHF.

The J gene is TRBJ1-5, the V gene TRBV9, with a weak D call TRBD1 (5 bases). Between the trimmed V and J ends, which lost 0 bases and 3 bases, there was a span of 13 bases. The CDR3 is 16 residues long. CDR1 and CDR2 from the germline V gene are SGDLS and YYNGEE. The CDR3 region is CASSVGGGSDNQPQHF. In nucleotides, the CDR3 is TGTGCCAGCAGCGTAGGCGGGGGAAGCGACAATCAGCCCCAGCATTTT.

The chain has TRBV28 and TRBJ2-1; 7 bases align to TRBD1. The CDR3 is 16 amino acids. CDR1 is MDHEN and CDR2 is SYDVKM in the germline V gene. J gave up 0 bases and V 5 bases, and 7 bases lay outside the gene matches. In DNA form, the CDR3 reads TGTGCCAGCAGTACAGACAGGGAGCACTCCTACAATGAGCAGTTCTTC. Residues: CASSTDREHSYNEQFF.

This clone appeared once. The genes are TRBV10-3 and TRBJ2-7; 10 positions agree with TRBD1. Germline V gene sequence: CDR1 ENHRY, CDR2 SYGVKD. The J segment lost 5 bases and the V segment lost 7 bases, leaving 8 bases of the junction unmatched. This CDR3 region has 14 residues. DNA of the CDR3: TGTGCCATCACCGCGACAGGGGGCAAGGACGAGCAGTACTTC. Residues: CAITATGGKDEQYF.

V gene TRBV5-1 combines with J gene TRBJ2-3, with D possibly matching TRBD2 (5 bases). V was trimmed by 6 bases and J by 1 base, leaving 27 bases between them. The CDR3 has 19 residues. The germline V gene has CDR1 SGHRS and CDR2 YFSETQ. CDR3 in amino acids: CASTESSLVGIGGTDTQYF. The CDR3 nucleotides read TGCGCCAGCACCGAATCCAGTCTGGTCGGGATTGGGGGCACAGATACGCAGTATTTT.

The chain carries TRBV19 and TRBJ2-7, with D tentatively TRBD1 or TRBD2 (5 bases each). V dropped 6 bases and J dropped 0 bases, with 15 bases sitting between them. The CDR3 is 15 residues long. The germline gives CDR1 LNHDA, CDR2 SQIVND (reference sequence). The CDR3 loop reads CASRGDGDASYEQYF. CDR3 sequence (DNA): TGTGCCAGTAGGGGGGACGGGGACGCCTCCTACGAGCAGTACTTC.

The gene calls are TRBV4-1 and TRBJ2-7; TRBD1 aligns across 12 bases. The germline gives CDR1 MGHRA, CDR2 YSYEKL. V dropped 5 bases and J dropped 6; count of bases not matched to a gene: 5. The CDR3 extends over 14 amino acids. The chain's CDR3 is CASSLGQGAIEQYF. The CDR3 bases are TGCGCCAGCAGCTTGGGACAGGGGGCGATCGAGCAGTACTTC.